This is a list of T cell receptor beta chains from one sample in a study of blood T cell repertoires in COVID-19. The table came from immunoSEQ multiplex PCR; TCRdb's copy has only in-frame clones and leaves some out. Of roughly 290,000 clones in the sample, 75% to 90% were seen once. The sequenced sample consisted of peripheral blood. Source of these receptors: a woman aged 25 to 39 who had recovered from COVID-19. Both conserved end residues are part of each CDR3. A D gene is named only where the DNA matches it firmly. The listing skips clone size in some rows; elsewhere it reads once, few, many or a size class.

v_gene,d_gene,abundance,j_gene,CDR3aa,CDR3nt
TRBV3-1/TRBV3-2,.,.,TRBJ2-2,CASSQDPITGELFF,TGTGCCAGCAGCCAAGATCCAATCACCGGGGAGCTGTTTTTT
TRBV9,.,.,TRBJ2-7,CASSVGAGLSEQYF,TGTGCCAGCAGCGTAGGGGCAGGGTTGAGCGAGCAGTACTTC
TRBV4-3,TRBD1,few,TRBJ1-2,CASSQDDTGVYGYTF,TGCGCCAGCAGCCAAGATGACACAGGGGTCTATGGCTACACCTTC
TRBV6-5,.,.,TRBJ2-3,CASSPRLSDTQYF,TGTGCCAGCAGTCCCAGACTGTCAGATACGCAGTATTTT
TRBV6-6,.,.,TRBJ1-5,CASSGVVGQTLYIGNQPQHF,TGTGCCAGCAGCGGGGTTGTAGGACAGACCCTTTACATCGGCAATCAGCCCCAGCATTTT
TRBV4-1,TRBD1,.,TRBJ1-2,CASSLGQGVTGYTF,TGCGCCAGCAGCCTGGGACAGGGGGTGACTGGCTACACCTTC
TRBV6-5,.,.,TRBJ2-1,CASRDRQINEQFF,TGTGCCAGCAGAGACCGACAGATCAATGAGCAGTTCTTC
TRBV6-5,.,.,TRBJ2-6,CASSLGQPGANVLTF,TGTGCCAGCAGCCTCGGACAGCCTGGGGCCAACGTCCTGACTTTC
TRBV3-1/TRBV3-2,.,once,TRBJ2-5,CASSPASTGTQYF,TGTGCCAGCAGCCCGGCCAGCACGGGGACCCAGTACTTC
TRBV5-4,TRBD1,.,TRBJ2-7,CAGSVMGQGNYEQYF,TGTGCCGGCAGCGTAATGGGACAGGGGAATTACGAGCAGTACTTC
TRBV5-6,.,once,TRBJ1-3,CASSYQGGTSGNTIYF,TGTGCCAGCAGCTACCAAGGGGGGACTAGCGGAAACACCATATATTTT
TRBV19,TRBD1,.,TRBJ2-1,CASSPDRGLQAEQFF,TGTGCCAGTAGCCCGGACAGGGGGCTTCAGGCTGAGCAGTTCTTC
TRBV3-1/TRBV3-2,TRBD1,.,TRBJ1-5,CASSQDMTGGAYSNQPQHF,TGTGCCAGCAGCCAAGATATGACAGGGGGCGCGTATAGCAATCAGCCCCAGCATTTT
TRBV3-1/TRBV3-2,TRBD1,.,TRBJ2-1,CASSHRDRDNEQFF,TGTGCCAGCAGCCACCGCGACAGGGACAATGAGCAGTTCTTC
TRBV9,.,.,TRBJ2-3,CASSRDSPAPTDTQYF,TGTGCCAGCAGCCGGGACTCCCCAGCTCCCACAGATACGCAGTATTTT
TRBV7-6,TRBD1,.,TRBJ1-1,CASSLGTGGENTEAFF,TGTGCCAGCAGCTTAGGGACAGGGGGCGAAAACACTGAAGCTTTCTTT
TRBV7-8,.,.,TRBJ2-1,CASSLSYGDEQFF,TGTGCCAGCAGCTTGTCCTACGGGGATGAGCAGTTCTTC
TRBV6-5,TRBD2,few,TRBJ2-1,CASSYASGTPYEQFF,TGTGCCAGCAGTTACGCGAGCGGGACGCCATATGAGCAGTTCTTC
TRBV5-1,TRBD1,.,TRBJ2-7,CASSPFRTGTYEQYF,TGCGCCAGCAGCCCCTTTAGGACAGGAACCTACGAGCAGTACTTC
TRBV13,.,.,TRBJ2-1,CASSLGGGNEQFF,TGTGCCAGCAGCTTAGGGGGGGGCAATGAGCAGTTCTTC
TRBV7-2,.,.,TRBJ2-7,CASSSGPGRGHSYEQYF,TGTGCCAGCAGCTCCGGCCCAGGCCGAGGGCACTCCTACGAGCAGTACTTC
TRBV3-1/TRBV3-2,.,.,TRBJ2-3,CASSHTINSWSDTQYF,TGTGCCAGCAGCCATACTATCAATTCTTGGTCAGATACGCAGTATTTT
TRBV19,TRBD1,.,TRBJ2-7,CASSTDRGSYEQYF,TGTGCCAGTAGCACTGACAGGGGATCCTACGAGCAGTACTTC
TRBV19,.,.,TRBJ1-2,CASGGAAENGYTF,TGTGCCAGTGGGGGGGCGGCCGAGAATGGCTACACCTTC
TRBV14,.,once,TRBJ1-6,CASSQDLAGKSPLHF,TGTGCCAGCAGCCAAGATCTTGCAGGGAAATCACCCCTCCACTTT
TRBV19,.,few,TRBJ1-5,CASRNSGGGNQPQHF,TGTGCCAGTAGAAATTCAGGAGGAGGCAATCAGCCCCAGCATTTT
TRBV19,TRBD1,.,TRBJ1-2,CASSMPQGAFYGYTF,TGTGCCAGTAGTATGCCACAGGGGGCTTTTTATGGCTACACCTTC
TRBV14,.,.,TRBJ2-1,CASSLGGGYNEQFF,TGTGCCAGCAGCCTTGGTGGCGGATACAATGAGCAGTTCTTC
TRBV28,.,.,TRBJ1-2,CASKGGDPPNYGYTF,TGTGCCAGCAAGGGAGGGGACCCTCCTAACTATGGCTACACCTTC
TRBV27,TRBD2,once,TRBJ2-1,CASSLSVGTSGAIGQFF,TGTGCCAGCAGTTTATCGGTCGGGACTAGCGGGGCTATTGGGCAGTTCTTC
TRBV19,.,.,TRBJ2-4,CASSGGSTLNIQYF,TGTGCCAGTAGTGGTGGGAGTACTCTAAACATTCAGTACTTC
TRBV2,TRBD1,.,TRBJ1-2,CASRAGTANYGYTF,TGTGCCAGCAGGGCCGGGACAGCCAACTATGGCTACACCTTC
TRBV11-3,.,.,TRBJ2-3,CASSLGGGTDTQYF,TGTGCCAGCAGCTTAGGTGGGGGGACAGATACGCAGTATTTT
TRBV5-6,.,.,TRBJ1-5,CASSLGRGGFGNQPQHF,TGTGCCAGCAGCTTAGGGAGGGGGGGATTCGGCAATCAGCCCCAGCATTTT
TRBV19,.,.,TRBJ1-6,CASTGTLGNSPLHF,TGTGCCAGTACCGGGACTTTGGGTAATTCACCCCTCCACTTT
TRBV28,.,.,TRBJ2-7,CASSLIKLERVHYEQYF,TGTGCCAGCAGTTTAATAAAATTAGAGCGGGTCCACTACGAGCAGTACTTC
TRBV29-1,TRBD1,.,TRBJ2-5,CSADRGRLQETQYF,TGCAGCGCCGACAGGGGGCGCCTTCAAGAGACCCAGTACTTC
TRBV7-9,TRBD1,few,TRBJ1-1,CASSSTGGTAFF,TGTGCCAGCAGCTCGACAGGGGGTACAGCTTTCTTT
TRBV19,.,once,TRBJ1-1,CASSIALGLNTEAFF,TGTGCCAGTAGTATCGCGCTGGGGCTGAACACTGAAGCTTTCTTT
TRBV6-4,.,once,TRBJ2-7,CASSQSGGGGYEQYF,TGTGCCAGCAGTCAAAGCGGCGGAGGAGGGTACGAGCAGTACTTC
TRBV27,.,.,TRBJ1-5,CASSKQGNDQPQHF,TGTGCCAGCAGCAAACAGGGTAACGATCAGCCCCAGCATTTT
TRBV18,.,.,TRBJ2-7,CASSPLGEEQYF,TGTGCCAGCTCACCACTGGGCGAGGAGCAGTACTTC
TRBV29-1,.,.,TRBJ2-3,CSGLQGITQYF,TGCAGCGGGTTACAGGGTATCACGCAGTATTTT
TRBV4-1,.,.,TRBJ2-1,CASSQAFGEKQFF,TGCGCCAGCAGCCAAGCCTTCGGGGAGAAGCAGTTCTTC
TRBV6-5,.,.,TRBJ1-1,CASTRGWGGEAEAFF,TGTGCCAGCACCCGAGGTTGGGGGGGCGAGGCTGAAGCTTTCTTT
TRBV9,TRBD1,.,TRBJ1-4,CASSLWDRNEKLFF,TGTGCCAGCAGCCTCTGGGACAGAAATGAAAAACTGTTTTTT
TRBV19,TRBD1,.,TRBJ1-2,CASSRQGDYGYTF,TGTGCCAGTAGCCGCCAGGGGGACTATGGCTACACCTTC
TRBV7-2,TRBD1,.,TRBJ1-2,CASRPNRGQGGYTF,TGTGCCAGCAGACCCAACAGGGGTCAAGGGGGCTACACCTTC
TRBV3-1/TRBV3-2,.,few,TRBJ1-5,CASSQDYGNNQPQHF,TGTGCCAGCAGCCAAGATTACGGGAACAATCAGCCCCAGCATTTT